The clone carrying this T cell receptor (beta chain) occurred a few times. The entry originates in a study of Graves' ophthalmopathy and Graves' hyperthyroidism. Study-wide context: Upon initial diagnosis and before any treatment, peripheral blood was collected.

For repertoire sequencing, the TCR beta CDR3 regions were amplified from RNA transcripts. An initial RT-PCR round employing HTBI primers preceded a second-round multiplex PCR. MiXCR, run by TCRdb on the multiplex PCR reads, gives a single entry per CDR3 protein. The table shows hundreds of thousands of distinct CDR3 sequences, with approximately 21% occurring only once. The CDR3 has 16 amino acids. Germline assignment: CDR1 SGHRS and CDR2 YFSETQ. V lost 4 bases and J lost 4, with 20 bases in between. Other autoimmune diseases, uncontrolled infections, pregnancy or lactation excluded patients from enrollment. The evidence that diagnosis relied on was clinical symptoms, serum thyroxine, TRAb, thyroid ultrasound and orbital computed tomography. Out of more than 8.5 ml of fresh peripheral blood, PBMCs were obtained.

Specimen: peripheral blood. The chain recombines TRBV5-1 with TRBJ2-5; D is perhaps TRBD2 (6 bases). The receptor's source is a woman younger than 30 with stable Graves' hyperthyroidism. Some clones in this sample may be carry-over from other donors' samples. CDR3 sequence (DNA): TGCGCCAGCAGCCTAGCACCGGGACTCCCGACAGAGACCCAGTACTTC. It is translated as CASSLAPGLPTETQYF.